Here is one T cell receptor beta chain with its context. The specificity of this receptor is unknown. The record has no base qualities; no much larger clone is one base away. Library construction relied on the immunoSEQ multiplex PCR assay. TCRdb took over this immuneACCESS table, retaining in-frame rearrangements with V and J assigned. Such tables are incomplete; in checked studies, under half of the missing clones stem from an unresolved V gene, and the remainder is unexplained. In this sample the table shows about 110,000 clones, more than 75% of which occur a single time. Roughly 2.5% of the sample is taken by the ten largest. This sample is drawn from a study of radiotherapy plus CTLA-4 blockade in lung cancer (dated by TCRdb to between 2018 and 2020). In terms of the full investigation: Among enrolled patients, approximately 18% had an objective response and roughly 31% reached disease control.

Focal radiation therapy combined with CTLA-4 blockade (ipilimumab) was tested in patients with chemo-refractory metastatic non-small-cell lung cancer. The junction carries 22 bases between V and J, which are trimmed by 1 base and 4 bases respectively. Inclusive of the bounding cysteine and phenylalanine, the CDR3 is 18 residues long. Kept here is only the CDR3 DNA, which spans 54 bases and is read in frame from base 1. According to the germline V gene, CDR1 reads LGHNA and CDR2 reads YNFKEQ. Findings and caveats that apply to the study as a whole: Early dynamic changes in blood T cell clones, together with increased serum interferon-beta after radiation, were reported as the strongest predictors of response. TCR clones derived from tumors expanded in peripheral blood after treatment with radiotherapy and ipilimumab.

This receptor chain uses TRBV4-2 and TRBJ1-2; TRBD1 might be the D gene, on 6 matching bases. The origin of this receptor is a human donor with non-small cell lung cancer that progressed on radiotherapy plus ipilimumab. Some clones in this sample may be carry-over from other donors' samples. The sequencing used peripheral blood, collected from a patient treated with radiotherapy plus ipilimumab. The CDR3 region: CASSQAGGGQVRVYGYTF. The nucleotide sequence is given as TGTGCCAGCAGCCAAGCAGGCGGGGGGCAGGTTCGGGTCTATGGCTACACCTTC.